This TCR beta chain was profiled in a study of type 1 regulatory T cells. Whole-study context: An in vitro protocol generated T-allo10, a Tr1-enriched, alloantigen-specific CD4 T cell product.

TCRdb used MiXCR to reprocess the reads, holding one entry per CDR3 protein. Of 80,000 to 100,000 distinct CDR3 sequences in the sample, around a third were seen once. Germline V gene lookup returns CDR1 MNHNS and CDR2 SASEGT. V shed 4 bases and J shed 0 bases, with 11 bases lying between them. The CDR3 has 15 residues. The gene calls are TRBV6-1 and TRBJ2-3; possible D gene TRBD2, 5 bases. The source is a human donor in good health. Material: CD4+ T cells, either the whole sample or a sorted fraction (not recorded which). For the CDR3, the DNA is TGTGCCAGCAGTGTGCGGTCGGGAAGCACAGATACGCAGTATTTT. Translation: CASSVRSGSTDTQYF.